Described below is a single TCR beta chain sequence and its context. No antigen is known for it. The entry originates in a study of cytomegalovirus exposure and HLA in healthy donors. Study-wide background: An analysis done earlier identified 100 million to 140 million unique TCR beta sequences from approximately 180 million T cells.

Study-wide points: The study designated 160 or so TCR beta chains cytomegalovirus-associated. Later on, an analysis tied under 20,000 TCR beta sequences to HLA alleles at 0.05 false discovery rate.

Use of 60 Vbeta and 13 Jbeta primers characterized the PCR. TCRdb's table, derived via immunoSEQ multiplex PCR, lists solely in-frame clones and lacks some. The table includes tens of thousands of clones, roughly 90% detected once. The TCR comes from a man aged 25 to 45 in good health and CMV-seropositive. The sample taken for sequencing was PBMCs.

The CDR3, as DNA: TGTGCCAGCAGCTTGGTTTCGGCGGATGGCTACACCTTC. Protein sequence: CASSLVSADGYTF. This rearrangement joins TRBV5-8 to TRBJ1-2; D is uncertain. The V and J ends lost 0 bases and 6 bases respectively, with 9 bases between them. The CDR3 length is 13 residues. Germline V gene sequence: CDR1 SGHTS, CDR2 YDEGEE. Combining the CDR3 with reference TRBV5-8 and TRBJ1-2 gives the whole variable domain EAGVTQSPTHLIKTRGQQATLRCSPISGHTSVYWYQQALGLGLQFLLWYDEGEERNRGNFPPRFSGRQFPNYSSELNVNALELEDSALYLCASSLVSADGYTFGSGTRLTVV.